This entry lists 17 T cell receptor beta chains sequenced from one sample in a study of blood T cell repertoires in COVID-19. Libraries were prepared by immunoSEQ multiplex PCR; TCRdb keeps only in-frame clonotypes and omits some of them. The sample contains 55,000 to 90,000 clones, 88% of which appear only once. Sequenced input: peripheral blood. These TCRs come from a human donor in a cohort sampled during active COVID-19.

The gene calls are TRBV27 and TRBJ2-5; 8 nucleotides match TRBD2. Trimming removed 5 bases from V and 5 bases from J; junction bases left unmatched: 10. Germline V gives CDR1 MNHEY, CDR2 SMNVEV (reference sequence). This CDR3 has 15 amino acids. The CDR3 nucleotides read TGTGCCAGCAGTCTTCGACTAGCGAGGTGGGAGACCCAGTACTTC. The encoded protein is CASSLRLARWETQYF.

This clone was recorded a few times. The V gene is TRBV25-1, the J gene TRBJ1-2; no definite D call. Trimming removed 8 bases from V and 5 bases from J, with 18 bases in between. The CDR3 consists of 14 residues. The germline CDR1 and CDR2 sequences are MGHDK and SYGVNS. The CDR3 region is CASSGGGRGYGYTF. The CDR3 bases are TGTGCCAGCTCCGGAGGAGGGCGCGGATATGGCTACACCTTC.

The count of this clone is one. The chain couples TRBV11-3 to TRBJ1-1; TRBD1 is a possible D gene (5 bases). The V end was cut by 8 bases, the J end by 0 bases, with 10 bases between. Per germline, CDR1 SGHNT and CDR2 YENEEA. This CDR3 contains 13 residues. The CDR3 region has the DNA TGTGCCAGCTCTCGACAGATGAACACTGAAGCTTTCTTT. Its translation: CASSRQMNTEAFF. The variable domain in full, completed from reference TRBV11-3 and TRBJ1-1, reads EAGVVQSPRYKIIEKKQPVAFWCNPISGHNTLYWYLQNLGQGPELLIRYENEEAVDDSQLPKDRFSAERLKGVDSTLKIQPAELGDSAVYLCASSRQMNTEAFFGQGTRLTVV.

The chain employs TRBV29-1 and TRBJ2-5; tentatively, D is TRBD2 (6 bases). The CDR3 runs to 13 residues. The V and J ends lost 4 bases and 1 base respectively, with 10 bases between them. Per the germline V gene, CDR1 is SQVTM and CDR2 is ANQGSEA. CDR3 DNA: TGCAGCGTTGCCGGGGGAGCCCAAGAGACCCAGTACTTC. Protein product: CSVAGGAQETQYF.

V usage is TRBV29-1 and J usage is TRBJ1-1; D might be TRBD1 (6 bases). Germline V gene lookup returns CDR1 SQVTM and CDR2 ANQGSEA. Trimming pared 2 bases from V and 4 bases from J, leaving 14 bases between. There are 14 residues in the CDR3. The CDR3 spells CSVERKGEGTEAFF. The DNA for the CDR3 is TGCAGCGTTGAAAGGAAGGGGGAAGGCACTGAAGCTTTCTTT.

CDR3 region: CASSVAGGPTYNEQFF. Here the CDR3 DNA reads TGTGCCAGCAGCGTAGCGGGGGGCCCAACCTACAATGAGCAGTTCTTC. This chain links TRBV9 with TRBJ2-1; D might be TRBD2 (7 bases). Trimming left V 0 bases short and J 2 bases short, with 12 bases between. CDR1 and CDR2 from the germline V gene are SGDLS and YYNGEE. The CDR3 covers 16 residues. Looking up the rest from reference TRBV9 and TRBJ2-1 gives the full variable domain: DSGVTQTPKHLITATGQRVTLRCSPRSGDLSVYWYQQSLDQGLQFLIQYYNGEERAKGNILERFSAQQFPDLHSELNLSSLELGDSALYFCASSVAGGPTYNEQFFGPGTRLTVL.

This chain uses TRBV11-3 with TRBJ2-5, with 12 nucleotides matching TRBD2. Per the germline V gene, CDR1 is SGHNT and CDR2 is YENEEA. The CDR3 length is 18 residues. The V segment lost 1 base and the J segment 5 bases; nucleotides outside the gene matches: 11. The chain's CDR3 is CASSLVSSGRALGETQYF. CDR3 nucleotides: TGTGCCAGCAGCTTAGTGTCTAGCGGGAGGGCCCTCGGCGAGACCCAGTACTTC.

The genes are TRBV11-2 and TRBJ2-2, with 8 bases lining up with TRBD2. This CDR3 region has 14 residues. J gave up 1 base and V 9 bases, and 4 bases lay outside the gene matches. Germline assignment: CDR1 SGHAT and CDR2 FQNNGV. DNA of the CDR3: TGTGCCAGTCAACGGGGGGGGAACACCGGGGAGCTGTTTTTT. As protein: CASQRGGNTGELFF.

The chain joins TRBV24-1 to TRBJ2-3, with 10 bases identical to TRBD2. The CDR3 runs to 17 residues. Germline V lookup: CDR1 KGHDR, CDR2 SFDVKD. Germline trimming cut 1 base from V and 3 bases from J; bases unmatched to any gene: 6. The DNA of the CDR3 is TGTGCCACCAGTGATTTAGGAGCGGGAGGGCTAACAGATACGCAGTATTTT. Its translation: CATSDLGAGGLTDTQYF.

V usage is TRBV30 and J usage is TRBJ1-5; no definite D call. The CDR3 has 13 amino acids. The V gene lost 2 bases and the J gene lost 4 bases, with 9 bases spanning the gap. Germline V CDR1 and CDR2: GTSNPN, SVGIG (reference sequence). The CDR3 here is CAWSRVGNQPQHF. In DNA form, the CDR3 reads TGTGCCTGGAGTCGAGTCGGTAATCAGCCCCAGCATTTT.

The chain employs TRBV3-1 (or the pseudogene TRBV3-2) and TRBJ2-5; TRBD2 matches at 7 bases. V gave up 4 bases and J gave up 2 bases; unmatched junction bases: 4. From germline, CDR1 is LGHDT and CDR2 YNNKEL (reference sequence). The CDR3 length is 14 residues. The CDR3 here is CASSPAGLQETQYF. CDR3 DNA sequence: TGTGCCAGCAGCCCAGCGGGACTACAAGAGACCCAGTACTTC.

V is TRBV10-2 and J is TRBJ1-4; D gene unclear. The CDR3 consists of 17 residues. Germline V CDR1 and CDR2: WSHSY, SAAADI. V was clipped by 0 bases and J by 6 bases, with 17 bases between them. In nucleotides, the CDR3 is TGCGCCAGCAGTGAGTCGAGGCCTATTTTTGGTTATGAAAAACTGTTTTTT. Its translation: CASSESRPIFGYEKLFF.

The rearrangement links TRBV28 to TRBJ2-7, with D perhaps TRBD1 (6 bases). The CDR3 runs 15 residues. The germline gives CDR1 MDHEN, CDR2 SYDVKM. V was shortened by 5 bases and J by 3 bases, with 17 bases between the two germline ends. The CDR3 nucleotides are TGTGCCAGCAGTGAAACCAAGGGGGTAAGCTACGAGCAGTACTTC. Protein: CASSETKGVSYEQYF.

The V call is TRBV29-1, the J call TRBJ2-3; D remains unclear. The CDR3 has 14 residues. CDR1 and CDR2 from the germline V gene are SQVTM and ANQGSEA. Trimming removed 0 bases at V and 11 bases at J, with 18 bases between. The DNA of the CDR3 is TGCAGCGTTGAAGAACGGTCTCCCCCCGGTGGGCAGTATTTT. Its translation is CSVEERSPPGGQYF.

V gene TRBV7-2 combines with J gene TRBJ2-2, with D possibly matching TRBD1 (5 bases). V lost 5 bases and J lost 6, with 25 bases in between. CDR3 length equals 18 residues. Germline values: CDR1 SGHTA, CDR2 FQGNSA. The CDR3 region has the DNA TGTGCCAGCAGCATCAGAAGCCCCAGGGTAATCGGCGCCGGGGAGCTGTTTTTT. Translating gives CASSIRSPRVIGAGELFF.

The chain recombines TRBV6-5 with TRBJ2-7; 10 bases are a match to TRBD2. This CDR3 contains 15 residues. The V gene's germline CDR1 is MNHEY and CDR2 SVGAGI. J was trimmed by 0 bases and V by 6 bases; bases with no gene match: 5. The CDR3 here is CASRDLAGASYEQYF. The CDR3, as DNA: TGTGCCAGCAGAGACCTAGCGGGAGCCTCCTACGAGCAGTACTTC.

This clone was seen only a few times. This chain connects TRBV2 to TRBJ1-6, with D uncertain. The CDR3 covers 13 residues. Germline CDR1 reads SNHLY; CDR2 reads FYNNEI. Between the trimmed V and J ends, which lost 7 bases and 7 bases, there was a span of 11 bases. CDR3 sequence (DNA): TGTGCCAGCAAGAAGGAGAGAAATTCACCCCTCCACTTT. Translating gives CASKKERNSPLHF.